This is a list of T cell receptor beta chains from one sample in a study of T cell responses to AZD1222 COVID-19 vaccine. Some clones are missing from TCRdb's copy, which holds only in-frame ones; the method was immunoSEQ multiplex PCR. The sample yields more than 150,000 clones, around 85% seen once. This material consisted of peripheral blood, taken after recovery from COVID-19. The receptors shown here come from an adult who had recovered from COVID-19. The CDR3 runs from the conserved cysteine through the conserved F or W. D genes are given only for firm matches. Some rows have no size entry. The others give once, few or many, or a class for an expanded clone.

J	D	V	size	DNA	CDR3
TRBJ1-3	.	TRBV5-1	.	TGCGCCAGCAGCTTGGCGGGACAAGATACTGGAAACACCATATATTTT	CASSLAGQDTGNTIYF
TRBJ1-1	TRBD1	TRBV3-1/TRBV3-2	.	TGTGCCAGCAGCCAAGGGGTACAGGGGCTGGGCACTGAAGCTTTCTTT	CASSQGVQGLGTEAFF
TRBJ2-1	.	TRBV20-1	.	TGCAGTGCTAGGGATAACAATGAGCAGTTCTTC	CSARDNNEQFF
TRBJ2-1	.	TRBV24-1	once	TGTGCCACCAGTGATTCCATGGAGGCCTATTCCCATGAGCAGTTCTTC	CATSDSMEAYSHEQFF
TRBJ1-5	.	TRBV20-1	once	TGCAGTGCTAGTTCAGGGATTCAGCCCCAGCATTTT	CSASSGIQPQHF
TRBJ2-1	.	TRBV5-1	.	TGCGCCAGCAGCACTTTCGCGGGTGGAAAAACCAATGAGCAGTTCTTC	CASSTFAGGKTNEQFF
TRBJ1-3	.	TRBV6-5	.	TGTGCCAGCAGTTACGAGTCTCGCTCTGGAAACACCATATATTTT	CASSYESRSGNTIYF
TRBJ2-1	TRBD2	TRBV10-3	.	TGTGCCATTATGTCAACTAGCGGGGCGTACAATGAGCAGTTCTTC	CAIMSTSGAYNEQFF
TRBJ2-1	.	TRBV7-9	.	TGTGCCAGCAGCTTACTAGAACCGGGGCCTAAGTTCTTC	CASSLLEPGPKFF
TRBJ2-7	TRBD1	TRBV7-9	.	TGTGCCAGCAGCTTAGTCGTGACAGGGACCACCTCCTACGAGCAGTACTTC	CASSLVVTGTTSYEQYF
TRBJ2-7	.	TRBV12-3/TRBV12-4	.	TGTGCCAGCACCCCCCCAGGCCGCTACGAGCAGTACTTC	CASTPPGRYEQYF
TRBJ2-2	.	TRBV9	.	TGTGCCAGCAGCGTCGGGAGAGGGGGCACCGGGGAGCTGTTTTTT	CASSVGRGGTGELFF
TRBJ1-1	.	TRBV5-5	.	TGTGCCAGCAGCCGACGTACGGGGGCGGATGATCGCACTGAAGCTTTCTTT	CASSRRTGADDRTEAFF
TRBJ2-5	TRBD1	TRBV5-4	.	TGTGCCAGCACCACTGGGACAGGGAAGGAGACCCAGTACTTC	CASTTGTGKETQYF
TRBJ2-3	.	TRBV19	.	TGTGCCAGTACCGGCCCAGGGGATACGCAGTATTTT	CASTGPGDTQYF
TRBJ1-3	.	TRBV3-1/TRBV3-2	.	TGTGCCAGCAGCCGGGCCGGGGTGCCAGGAAACACCATATATTTT	CASSRAGVPGNTIYF
TRBJ1-1	.	TRBV14	few	TGTGCCAGCAGCCAAGCAATGAACACTGAAGCTTTCTTT	CASSQAMNTEAFF
TRBJ2-5	TRBD1	TRBV5-8	.	TGTGCCAGCAGCTTGCAAGGGGGCGAGACCCAGTACTTC	CASSLQGGETQYF
TRBJ2-5	.	TRBV28	.	TGTGCCAGCAGTTTAGGGGTGGAGACCCAGTACTTC	CASSLGVETQYF
TRBJ1-1	.	TRBV19	.	TGTGCCAGTAGTACCCCTCTGGGGACTGAAGCTTTCTTT	CASSTPLGTEAFF
TRBJ2-7	TRBD2	TRBV27	few	TGTGCCAGCAGTTTATCGGTTGGGACTAGCAGAAGCGAGCAGTACTTC	CASSLSVGTSRSEQYF
TRBJ1-2	.	TRBV5-8	.	TGTGCCAGCAGCTCTGGACAGACCTTCACAAACTATGGCTACACCTTC	CASSSGQTFTNYGYTF
TRBJ1-6	.	TRBV5-4	once	TGTGCCAGCAGCTTGACCCAGGGGCCCAATTCACCCCTCCACTTT	CASSLTQGPNSPLHF
TRBJ2-7	.	TRBV9	.	TGTGCCAGCAGCGTACAGGGGACGTTGGGCGAGCAGTACTTC	CASSVQGTLGEQYF
TRBJ2-1	TRBD2	TRBV12-3/TRBV12-4	.	TGTGCCAGCGTCGCGGGGGGAAGCAATGAGCAGTTCTTC	CASVAGGSNEQFF
TRBJ2-7	.	TRBV19	.	TGTGCCAGTAGTACCACCTTGAGGGGTCGCGAGCAGTACTTC	CASSTTLRGREQYF
TRBJ1-1	.	TRBV3-1/TRBV3-2	.	TGTGCCAGCAGCCAGAAACTGAACACTGAAGCTTTCTTT	CASSQKLNTEAFF
TRBJ2-3	TRBD2	TRBV20-1	.	TGCAGTGCTAGAGATGGAGCTAGCGGGGATTTT	CSARDGASGDF
TRBJ2-2	.	TRBV6-1	.	TGTGCCAGCAGTGAAGCCGGAAGGGTAAACACCGGGGAGCTGTTTTTT	CASSEAGRVNTGELFF
TRBJ1-1	.	TRBV5-4	.	TGTGCCAGCAGCATCGACACGAACACTGAAGCTTTCTTT	CASSIDTNTEAFF
TRBJ1-4	.	TRBV3-1/TRBV3-2	.	TGTGCCAGCAGCCAAGAAAGAGGCACAACTAATGAAAAACTGTTTTTT	CASSQERGTTNEKLFF
TRBJ2-6	.	TRBV9	.	TGTGCCAGCAGCGTAGTGGAGGGGAACTCTGGGGCCAACGTCCTGACTTTC	CASSVVEGNSGANVLTF
TRBJ2-7	.	TRBV4-1	.	TGCGCCAGCAGCCAAGACTATGTGGTGGGAAGAGTCTACGAGCAGTACTTC	CASSQDYVVGRVYEQYF
TRBJ1-1	TRBD1	TRBV3-1/TRBV3-2	.	TGTGCCAGCAGCTTCCGAGACAGGGTTGGAACTGAAGCTTTCTTT	CASSFRDRVGTEAFF
TRBJ2-3	.	TRBV18	few	TGTGCCAGCTCACCGCTAGGGGGCAGCGGGTACACAGATACGCAGTATTTT	CASSPLGGSGYTDTQYF
TRBJ1-3	.	TRBV10-3	.	TGTGCCATCAGTGACCGGGGCTCTGGAAACACCATATATTTT	CAISDRGSGNTIYF
TRBJ2-5	TRBD2	TRBV19	.	TGTGCCAGTAGTCCTAGGGGGGCTAGCGGGATTGGGGAGACCCAGTACTTC	CASSPRGASGIGETQYF
TRBJ2-3	TRBD1	TRBV28	.	TGTGCCAGCAGTTTAGGGCCAGGGGGTGGCACAGATACGCAGTATTTT	CASSLGPGGGTDTQYF
TRBJ1-2	.	TRBV5-1	.	TGCGCCAGCAGCAAAGACCCCACGGGGAACTATGGCTACACCTTC	CASSKDPTGNYGYTF
TRBJ2-1	TRBD2	TRBV28	.	TGTGCCAGCAGTTTATACGGGGGGGGTTTTAACAATGAGCAGTTCTTC	CASSLYGGGFNNEQFF
TRBJ1-1	.	TRBV6-2/TRBV6-3	.	TGTGCCAGCAGCCTTGGTGGTAGGGACACTGAAGCTTTCTTT	CASSLGGRDTEAFF
TRBJ1-1	TRBD1	TRBV7-3	.	TGTGCTAGCAGCTCCCTGGGGACAGGAGGGACTGAAGCTTTCTTT	CASSSLGTGGTEAFF